This entry features one TCR beta chain sequence. The sample originates from a study of blood T cells in healthy people across ages. V lost 1 base to trimming and J lost 2 bases; unmatched junction nucleotides: 6. CDR1 is SEHNR, CDR2 FQNEAQ, per germline (reference sequence). CDR3 length: 16 residues. Using a J-beta primer mix together with a sample-barcoded 5' primer, a second PCR was run for roughly 6 to 12 cycles. TCRdb reprocessed the 5' RACE reads with MiXCR, giving one entry per CDR3 protein. The sample lists around 940,000 distinct CDR3 sequences, 45% to 60% occurring once. With each sample, at least 6 micrograms of total RNA were extracted.

The sample consisted of blood. The J gene is TRBJ2-3, the V gene TRBV7-9; TRBD2 agrees at 7 bases. The TCR sequence derives from a woman between 55 and 75 years old in good health. In nucleotides, the CDR3 is TGTGCCAGCAGCTTAGGGCGGGAGTACGTCACAGATACGCAGTATTTT. It yields the protein CASSLGREYVTDTQYF.